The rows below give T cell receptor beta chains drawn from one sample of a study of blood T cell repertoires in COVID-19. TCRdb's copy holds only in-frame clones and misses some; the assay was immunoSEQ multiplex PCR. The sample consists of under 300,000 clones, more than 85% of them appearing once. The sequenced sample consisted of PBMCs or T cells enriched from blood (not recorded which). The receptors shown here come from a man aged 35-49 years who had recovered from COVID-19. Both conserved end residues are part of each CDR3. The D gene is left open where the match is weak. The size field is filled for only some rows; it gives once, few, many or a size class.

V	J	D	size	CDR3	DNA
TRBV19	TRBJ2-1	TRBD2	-	CASSTLGLAQFF	TGTGCCAGTAGTACCCTGGGACTAGCGCAGTTCTTC
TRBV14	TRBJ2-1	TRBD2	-	CASSQEWSSSGISNEQFF	TGTGCCAGCAGCCAAGAGTGGTCTTCTAGCGGGATTTCGAATGAGCAGTTCTTC
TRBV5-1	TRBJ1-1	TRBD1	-	CASSRVGQGGPMNTEAFF	TGCGCCAGCAGCCGCGTAGGACAGGGGGGTCCTATGAACACTGAAGCTTTCTTT
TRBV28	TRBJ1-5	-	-	CASRVRNSNQPQHF	TGTGCCAGCAGGGTGAGGAATAGCAATCAGCCCCAGCATTTT
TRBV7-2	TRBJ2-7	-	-	CASSFGTPLGSYEQYF	TGTGCCAGCAGCTTCGGGACACCGCTAGGCTCCTACGAGCAGTACTTC
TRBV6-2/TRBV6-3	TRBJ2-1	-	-	CASSDKHEQFF	TGTGCCAGCAGTGACAAGCATGAGCAGTTCTTC
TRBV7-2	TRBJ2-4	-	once	CASSLAEGLAKNIQYF	TGTGCCAGCAGCCTCGCGGAGGGGCTAGCCAAAAACATTCAGTACTTC
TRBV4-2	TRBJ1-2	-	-	CASSQDVSQSGYGYTF	TGTGCCAGCAGCCAAGACGTCTCCCAGTCTGGCTATGGCTACACCTTC
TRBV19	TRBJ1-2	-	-	CASSPRGRGYTF	TGTGCCAGTAGTCCAAGGGGCAGAGGCTACACCTTC
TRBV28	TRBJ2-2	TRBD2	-	CASNLLAGGFGELFF	TGTGCCAGCAACCTACTAGCGGGGGGGTTCGGGGAGCTGTTTTTT
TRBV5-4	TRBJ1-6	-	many	CASSLDRTSNSPLHF	TGTGCCAGCAGCTTGGATCGGACTTCTAATTCACCCCTCCACTTT
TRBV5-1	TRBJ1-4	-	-	CASSLLQGELDEKLFF	TGCGCCAGCAGCTTGTTACAGGGCGAGTTGGATGAAAAACTGTTTTTT
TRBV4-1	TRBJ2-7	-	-	CASSLSRAVSSYEQYF	TGCGCCAGCAGCCTCTCCCGAGCGGTGAGCTCCTACGAGCAGTACTTC
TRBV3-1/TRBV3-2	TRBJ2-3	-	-	CASSQPGGSTDTQYF	TGTGCCAGCAGCCAACCTGGCGGGAGCACAGATACGCAGTATTTT
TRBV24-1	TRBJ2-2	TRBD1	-	CATSDSGQGVGGELFF	TGTGCCACCAGTGATTCGGGACAGGGGGTTGGCGGGGAGCTGTTTTTT
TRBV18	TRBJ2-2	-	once	CASSPPRSTGELFF	TGTGCCAGCTCACCACCCCGGAGCACCGGGGAGCTGTTTTTT
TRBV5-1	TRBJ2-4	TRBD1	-	CASSEGQGYAKNIQYF	TGCGCCAGCAGCGAGGGACAGGGGTATGCCAAAAACATTCAGTACTTC
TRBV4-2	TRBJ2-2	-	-	CASSQELAAGGELFF	TGTGCCAGCAGCCAAGAACTAGCCGCGGGAGGGGAGCTGTTTTTT
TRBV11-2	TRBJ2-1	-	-	CASSSGTQQFF	TGTGCCAGCAGCTCCGGGACTCAGCAGTTCTTC
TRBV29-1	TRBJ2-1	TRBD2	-	CSASVAGVGFF	TGCAGCGCCTCAGTGGCGGGGGTTGGGTTCTTC
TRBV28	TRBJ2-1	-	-	CASSLEGWAGAPNEQFF	TGTGCCAGCAGTCTCGAGGGCTGGGCAGGGGCCCCCAATGAGCAGTTCTTC
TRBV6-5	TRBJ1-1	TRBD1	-	CATSQGSYTEAFF	TGTGCCACCTCACAGGGGAGCTACACTGAAGCTTTCTTT
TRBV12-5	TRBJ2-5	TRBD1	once	CASGGQVDGEETQYF	TGTGCTAGTGGGGGACAGGTTGATGGCGAGGAGACCCAGTACTTC
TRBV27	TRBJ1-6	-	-	CASGQRVYNSPLHF	TGTGCCAGCGGACAGAGAGTCTATAATTCACCCCTCCACTTT
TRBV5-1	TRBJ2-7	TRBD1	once	CASSFGQGIYEQYF	TGCGCCAGCAGCTTCGGACAGGGGATCTACGAGCAGTACTTC
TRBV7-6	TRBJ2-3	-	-	CASSLGLAPGQYF	TGTGCCAGCAGCTTAGGCCTAGCGCCCGGGCAGTATTTT